This TCR beta chain was identified during a study of blood T cells in healthy people across ages. Points from the study as a whole: A roughly linear age-dependent decrease characterized TCR beta diversity per million T cells.

This clonotype was observed a handful of times. Antigen: not known. The second PCR ran 7 to 11 cycles with a sample-barcoded 5' primer and J-beta primers. Each CDR3 protein gets one entry after TCRdb re-called the 5' RACE reads with MiXCR. The repertoire consists of 590,000 or so distinct CDR3 sequences, with roughly 30% occurring once and the leading ten covering approximately 15%. This sequence originates from a woman over 75 in good health. Sequencing input: blood.

Written as DNA, the CDR3 is TGTGCCAGCAGCATAGGGGCCACGAACACTGAAGCTTTCTTT. The encoded protein is CASSIGATNTEAFF. The chain links TRBV7-2 to TRBJ1-1; tentatively, D is TRBD1 (5 bases). The CDR3 extends over 14 amino acids. Germline-derived CDR1 and CDR2 are SGHTA and FQGNSA. V dropped 5 bases and J dropped 1 base, with 11 bases sitting between them.